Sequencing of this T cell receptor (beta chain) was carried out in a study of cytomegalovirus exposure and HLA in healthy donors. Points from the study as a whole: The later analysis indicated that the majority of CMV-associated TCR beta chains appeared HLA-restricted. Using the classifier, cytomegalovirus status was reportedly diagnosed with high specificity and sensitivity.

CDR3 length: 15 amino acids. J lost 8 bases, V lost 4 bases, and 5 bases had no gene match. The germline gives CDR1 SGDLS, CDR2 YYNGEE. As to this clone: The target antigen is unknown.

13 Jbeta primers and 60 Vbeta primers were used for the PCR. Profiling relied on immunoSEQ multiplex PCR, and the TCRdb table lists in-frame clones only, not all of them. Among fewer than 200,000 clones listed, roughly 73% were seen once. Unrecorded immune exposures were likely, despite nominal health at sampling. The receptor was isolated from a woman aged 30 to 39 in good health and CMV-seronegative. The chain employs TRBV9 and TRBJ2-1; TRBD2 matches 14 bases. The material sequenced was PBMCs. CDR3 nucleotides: TGTGCCAGCAGCCCCGGGACTAGCGGGGGAGATGAGCAGTTCTTC. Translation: CASSPGTSGGDEQFF.